The 26 T cell receptor beta chains listed next were all sequenced from one sample in a study of blood T cell repertoires in COVID-19. Produced via immunoSEQ multiplex PCR; TCRdb's table is partial and in-frame only. The data show 200,000 to 300,000 clones, around nine tenths seen once. Sequencing used peripheral blood. The receptor set was obtained from a man aged 35-49 years who had recovered from COVID-19.

The chain carries TRBV11-2 and TRBJ2-6; no clear D gene. V lost 1 base and J lost 0, with 10 bases in between. Looked up from germline, CDR1 is SGHAT and CDR2 is FQNNGV. The CDR3 contains 17 residues. CDR3: CASSLGQTTSGANVLTF. In DNA, the CDR3 is TGTGCCAGCAGCTTAGGGCAGACAACCTCTGGGGCCAACGTCCTGACTTTC.

The chain combines TRBV7-9 with TRBJ2-7; D is undetermined. CDR1 and CDR2 (germline): SEHNR, FQNEAQ (reference sequence). Trimming removed 2 bases at V and 2 bases at J, with 10 bases between. This CDR3 region has 14 residues. This chain's CDR3 is CASSLKGAPYEQYF. The CDR3 DNA follows: TGTGCCAGCAGCTTAAAAGGAGCCCCCTACGAGCAGTACTTC.

The V call is TRBV5-1, the J call TRBJ2-7; D might be TRBD2 (5 bases). This CDR3 has 13 amino acids. The ends were cut back, 3 bases at V and 7 bases at J, with 14 bases in the middle. Germline values: CDR1 SGHRS, CDR2 YFSETQ. The CDR3 bases are TGCGCCAGCAGCTCACCGTCGGGGAGAGAGCAGTACTTC. Translated, it gives CASSSPSGREQYF. Looking up the rest from reference TRBV5-1 and TRBJ2-7 gives the full variable domain: KAGVTQTPRYLIKTRGQQVTLSCSPISGHRSVSWYQQTPGQGLQFLFEYFSETQRNKGNFPGRFSGRQFSNSRSEMNVSTLELGDSALYLCASSSPSGREQYFGPGTRLTVT.

The chain is built from TRBV7-2 and TRBJ2-3; unclear D gene. The CDR3 length is 13 residues. Trimming cost V 5 bases and J 4 bases, with 10 bases left between them. Germline loops: CDR1 SGHTA, CDR2 FQGNSA. The CDR3, as DNA: TGTGCCAGCAGCCCACAGAGTGCAGATACGCAGTATTTT. Translation gives CASSPQSADTQYF.

This sequence joins TRBV7-2 and TRBJ2-7, with 9 positions matching TRBD2. Germline V gene sequence: CDR1 SGHTA, CDR2 FQGNSA. The V gene end was trimmed by 1 base and the J gene end by 3 bases; junction bases not matched to a gene: 1. The CDR3 has 14 amino acids. The CDR3 here is CASSLGSGGYEQYF. As DNA, the CDR3 is TGTGCCAGCAGCTTAGGTAGCGGGGGCTACGAGCAGTACTTC.

V gene TRBV6-1 combines with J gene TRBJ1-6, with D uncertain. Germline CDR1 and CDR2: MNHNS and SASEGT. The length of the CDR3 is 16 residues. Trimming took 3 bases from V and 10 from J, leaving 19 bases between them. The CDR3: CASSDRLRSTGSPLHF. CDR3 nucleotides: TGTGCCAGCAGTGACCGACTTCGGTCCACGGGGTCACCCCTCCACTTT.

This chain links TRBV10-3 with TRBJ2-1, with 8 bases that match TRBD2. V shed 5 bases and J 4 bases; nucleotides not matched to a gene: 7. The CDR3 is made up of 15 amino acids. Germline CDR1 ENHRY, CDR2 SYGVKD. The CDR3 loop is CAISPTSGAYNEQFF. CDR3 nucleotide sequence: TGTGCCATCAGTCCTACTAGCGGAGCATACAATGAGCAGTTCTTC.

This clone was seen a single time. V is TRBV9 and J is TRBJ2-1, with 13 bases aligning to TRBD2. Trimming removed 3 bases from V and 5 bases from J; junction bases left unmatched: 5. The germline V gene has CDR1 SGDLS and CDR2 YYNGEE. The CDR3 runs to 16 residues. In DNA form, the CDR3 reads TGTGCCAGCAGCGCCGGGACTAGCGGGGACCACAATGAGCAGTTCTTC. Amino acid sequence: CASSAGTSGDHNEQFF.

This chain connects TRBV15 to TRBJ2-7; a weak D match, TRBD2 (5 bases). V was trimmed by 1 base and J by 3 bases, leaving 10 bases between them. Germline assignment: CDR1 LNHNV and CDR2 YYDKDF (reference sequence). This CDR3 is built from 14 residues. The DNA for the CDR3 is TGTGCCACCAGCAGAGCCATAGGAGGCTACGAGCAGTACTTC. Residues: CATSRAIGGYEQYF.

The rearrangement links TRBV5-1 to TRBJ2-7; 9 bases are a match to TRBD1. The V segment lost 0 bases and the J segment 2 bases; nucleotides outside the gene matches: 3. The CDR3 extends over 15 amino acids. Germline V gives CDR1 SGHRS, CDR2 YFSETQ. In DNA form, the CDR3 reads TGCGCCAGCAGCTTGGTGGGACAGGGAGCCTACGAGCAGTACTTC. Translating gives CASSLVGQGAYEQYF.

The V call is TRBV5-6, the J call TRBJ2-7; TRBD1 aligns across 8 bases. CDR1 and CDR2 from the germline V gene are SGHDT and YYEEEE. CDR3 size: 13 residues. After removal of 3 bases from V and 7 bases from J, the junction contained 6 bases not matched to a gene. CDR3 protein: CASSSGQGREQYF. CDR3 nucleotides: TGTGCCAGCAGCTCCGGACAGGGCCGGGAGCAGTACTTC.

This sequence joins TRBV9 and TRBJ2-7; a weak D match, TRBD1 (5 bases). The CDR3 covers 16 residues. Trimming removed 5 bases from V and 4 bases from J, with 22 bases in between. CDR1 and CDR2 (germline): SGDLS, YYNGEE. Written as DNA, the CDR3 is TGTGCCAGCAGTAAGGGGAAGGCAGGGCCACCTTACGAGCAGTACTTC. Translating gives CASSKGKAGPPYEQYF.

This chain uses TRBV19 with TRBJ2-1; 7 bases align to TRBD2. The V segment lost 3 bases and the J segment 8 bases; nucleotides outside the gene matches: 10. CDR3 length: 15 amino acids. From germline, CDR1 is LNHDA and CDR2 SQIVND (reference sequence). Here the CDR3 reads CASSIAGVAIDEQFF. The CDR3 region has the DNA TGTGCCAGTAGTATCGCGGGGGTAGCGATCGATGAGCAGTTCTTC.

The chain has TRBV5-1 and TRBJ2-3; tentative D call: TRBD1 (6 bases). CDR3 length equals 16 residues. Germline values: CDR1 SGHRS, CDR2 YFSETQ. V was shortened by 4 bases and J by 3 bases, with 18 bases between the two germline ends. This CDR3 reads CASSEGQSLGTDTQYF. In DNA form, the CDR3 reads TGCGCCAGCAGCGAAGGACAGAGCCTCGGGACAGATACGCAGTATTTT.

V gene TRBV6-4 combines with J gene TRBJ2-1; 9 bases align to TRBD2. After removal of 6 bases from V and 6 bases from J, the junction contained 12 bases not matched to a gene. The CDR3 length is 16 residues. Germline CDR1 reads MRHNA; CDR2 reads SNTAGT. CDR3 DNA: TGTGCCAGCAGCGAAAGGGCGGGAGGGCGCGTCAATGAGCAGTTCTTC. Its translation: CASSERAGGRVNEQFF.

V usage is TRBV6-2 or TRBV6-3 and J usage is TRBJ2-1; 8 nucleotides agree with TRBD2. V trimming: 6 bases; J trimming: 0 bases; junction bases outside the gene matches: 7. Per germline, CDR1 MNHEY and CDR2 SVGEGT. CDR3 length: 16 amino acids. In DNA, the CDR3 is TGTGCCAGCAGCCCCGGGGGGGGCCGCTCCTACAATGAGCAGTTCTTC. It specifies CASSPGGGRSYNEQFF.

V is TRBV19 and J is TRBJ2-3; 10 bases line up with TRBD2. Germline CDR1 and CDR2: LNHDA and SQIVND (reference sequence). V shed 2 bases and J 6 bases; nucleotides not matched to a gene: 5. The CDR3 sequence is 15 residues long. CDR3 residues: CASSILAGAGDTQYF. CDR3 coding DNA: TGTGCCAGTAGTATACTAGCGGGAGCAGGGGATACGCAGTATTTT.

The V and J genes are TRBV6-5 and TRBJ2-2; D might be TRBD2 (6 bases). CDR3 size: 14 residues. CDR1 is MNHEY and CDR2 is SVGAGI in the germline V gene. The ends were cut back, 7 bases at V and 5 bases at J, with 14 bases in the middle. CDR3 residues: CASNPGSLTGELFF. CDR3 sequence (DNA): TGTGCCAGCAACCCCGGGAGCTTAACCGGGGAGCTGTTTTTT.

The chain employs TRBV10-2 and TRBJ2-7; 7 positions agree with TRBD2. The germline gives CDR1 WSHSY, CDR2 SAAADI. V dropped 2 bases and J dropped 1; count of bases not matched to a gene: 2. The CDR3 has 14 residues. CDR3 bases: TGCGCCAGCAGTGAGGGGGGACTATCCTACGAGCAGTACTTC. It is translated as CASSEGGLSYEQYF.

The J gene is TRBJ1-2, the V gene TRBV15; a weak D match, TRBD1 (5 bases). CDR3 length: 13 residues. The V end was cut by 5 bases, the J end by 6 bases, with 13 bases between. CDR1 is LNHNV, CDR2 YYDKDF, per germline (reference sequence). The CDR3 sequence is CATSPDRVDGYTF. CDR3 sequence (DNA): TGTGCCACCAGCCCAGACAGAGTCGATGGCTACACCTTC.

The gene calls are TRBV5-6 and TRBJ1-2, with 7 bases fitting TRBD1. V shed 0 bases, J shed 2 bases, and the junction held 1 base outside the gene matches. The CDR3 is 14 residues long. The germline V gene encodes CDR1 SGHDT and CDR2 YYEEEE. The chain's CDR3 is CASSLGQGNYGYTF. The CDR3 DNA reads as TGTGCCAGCAGCTTGGGACAGGGCAACTATGGCTACACCTTC.

The chain has TRBV7-8 and TRBJ2-5; 11 bases agree with TRBD2. Unmatched junction bases numbered 8, after V lost 5 bases and J lost 0 bases. CDR1 SGHVS and CDR2 FQNEAQ come from the germline V gene. There are 17 residues in the CDR3. The CDR3 loop reads CASSPGTSGANQETQYF. The CDR3 DNA reads as TGTGCCAGCAGCCCTGGGACTAGCGGAGCGAACCAAGAGACCCAGTACTTC.

Of note for this clone: Other DNA sequences in the same sample also yield this CDR3. The rearrangement joins TRBV27 to TRBJ1-6, with 8 bases that match TRBD1. This CDR3 is 15 amino acids long. CDR1 MNHEY and CDR2 SMNVEV come from the germline V gene (reference sequence). Trimming removed 8 bases from V and 1 base from J; junction bases left unmatched: 4. The CDR3 reads CASRQGSSYNSPLHF. CDR3 DNA: TGTGCCAGCCGACAGGGGTCATCCTATAATTCACCCCTCCACTTT.

The chain employs TRBV5-4 and TRBJ1-4; unclear D gene. Germline values: CDR1 SGHNT, CDR2 YYREEE (reference sequence). Trimming removed 4 bases at V and 8 bases at J, with 15 bases between. The CDR3 is 14 residues long. The CDR3 protein is CASSPRGRMEKLFF. The DNA of the CDR3 is TGTGCCAGCAGCCCACGTGGCCGAATGGAAAAACTGTTTTTT.

The chain carries TRBV6-6 and TRBJ2-7; 11 nucleotides line up with TRBD1. CDR3 length equals 17 residues. The V segment lost 5 bases and the J segment 4 bases; nucleotides outside the gene matches: 13. Germline V gives CDR1 MNHNY, CDR2 SVGAGI (reference sequence). For the CDR3, the DNA is TGTGCCAGCAGTCGAGCGATGACGGGACAGGGGGGATACGAGCAGTACTTC. This codes for CASSRAMTGQGGYEQYF.

This clone was seen more than once but under ten times. V and J are TRBV7-8 and TRBJ2-7, with 10 nucleotides matching TRBD2. Trimming at V came to 2 bases and at J to 4 bases, leaving 11 bases not matched to a gene. CDR1 is SGHVS, CDR2 FQNEAQ, per germline. This CDR3 is 17 amino acids long. Here the CDR3 DNA reads TGTGCCAGCAGCTTAAGGACTAGCGGCCCTGATCCGTACGAGCAGTACTTC. Translation gives CASSLRTSGPDPYEQYF. Filled out from reference TRBV7-8 and TRBJ2-7, the complete variable domain reads GAGVSQSPRYKVAKRGQDVALRCDPISGHVSLFWYQQALGQGPEFLTYFQNEAQLDKSGLPSDRFFAERPEGSVSTLKIQRTQQEDSAVYLCASSLRTSGPDPYEQYFGPGTRLTVT.